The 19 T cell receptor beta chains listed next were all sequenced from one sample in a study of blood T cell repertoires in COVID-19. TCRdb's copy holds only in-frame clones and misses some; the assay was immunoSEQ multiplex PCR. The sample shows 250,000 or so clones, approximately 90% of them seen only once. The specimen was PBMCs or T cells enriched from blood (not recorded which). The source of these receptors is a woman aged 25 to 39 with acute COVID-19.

CDR3 sequence reads: CASSTPGQLEIMPQHF. The DNA of the CDR3 is TGTGCCAGCAGCACACCGGGACAGCTGGAAATCATGCCCCAGCATTTT. The chain joins TRBV28 to TRBJ1-5; 7 bases match TRBD1. The germline gives CDR1 MDHEN, CDR2 SYDVKM. This CDR3 spans 16 amino acids. Trimming removed 6 bases from V and 9 bases from J; junction bases left unmatched: 17.

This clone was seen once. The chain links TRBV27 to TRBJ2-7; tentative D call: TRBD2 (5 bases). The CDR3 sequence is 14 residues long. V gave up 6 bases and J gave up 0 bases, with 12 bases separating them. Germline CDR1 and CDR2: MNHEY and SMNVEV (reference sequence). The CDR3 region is CASRAGDSSYEQYF. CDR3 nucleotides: TGTGCCAGCAGGGCCGGGGATAGCTCCTACGAGCAGTACTTC.

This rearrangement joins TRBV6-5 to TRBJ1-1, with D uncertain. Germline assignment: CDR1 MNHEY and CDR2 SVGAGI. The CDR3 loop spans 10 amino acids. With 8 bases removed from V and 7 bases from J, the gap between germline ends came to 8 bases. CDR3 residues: CASHLIEAFF. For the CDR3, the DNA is TGTGCCAGCCATCTAATTGAAGCTTTCTTT.

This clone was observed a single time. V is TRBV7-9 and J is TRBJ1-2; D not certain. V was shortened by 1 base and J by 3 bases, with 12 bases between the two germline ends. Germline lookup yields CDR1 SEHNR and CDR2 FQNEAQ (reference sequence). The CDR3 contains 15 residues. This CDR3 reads CASSLDAFQYYGYTF. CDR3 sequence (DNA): TGTGCCAGCAGCTTAGACGCTTTTCAGTACTATGGCTACACCTTC.

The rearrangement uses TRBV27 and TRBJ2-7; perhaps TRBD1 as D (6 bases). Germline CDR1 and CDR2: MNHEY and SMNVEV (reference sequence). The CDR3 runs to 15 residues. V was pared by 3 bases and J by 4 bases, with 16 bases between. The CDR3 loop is CASSFIGTSPYEQYF. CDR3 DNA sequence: TGTGCCAGCAGTTTCATCGGGACAAGCCCGTACGAGCAGTACTTC.

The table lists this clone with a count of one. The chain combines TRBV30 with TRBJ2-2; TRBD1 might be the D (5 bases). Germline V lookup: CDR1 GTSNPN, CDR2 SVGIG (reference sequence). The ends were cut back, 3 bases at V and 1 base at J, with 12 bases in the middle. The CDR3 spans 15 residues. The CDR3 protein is CAWRGLRGNTGELFF. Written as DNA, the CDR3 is TGTGCCTGGAGGGGTCTAAGGGGGAACACCGGGGAGCTGTTTTTT.

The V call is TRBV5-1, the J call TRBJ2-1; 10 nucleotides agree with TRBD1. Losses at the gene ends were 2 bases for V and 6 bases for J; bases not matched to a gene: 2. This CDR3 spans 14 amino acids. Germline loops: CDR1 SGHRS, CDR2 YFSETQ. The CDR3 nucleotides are TGCGCCAGCAGCTTCGGGACAGGGGTCAATGAGCAGTTCTTC. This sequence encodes CASSFGTGVNEQFF.

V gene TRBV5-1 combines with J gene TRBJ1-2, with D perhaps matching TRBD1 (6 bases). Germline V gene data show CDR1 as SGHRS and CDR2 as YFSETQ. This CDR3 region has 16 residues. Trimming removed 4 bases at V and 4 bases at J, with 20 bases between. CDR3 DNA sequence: TGCGCCAGCAGCCCTGAAGGCGGGGGGCCAGGCTATGGCTACACCTTC. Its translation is CASSPEGGGPGYGYTF.

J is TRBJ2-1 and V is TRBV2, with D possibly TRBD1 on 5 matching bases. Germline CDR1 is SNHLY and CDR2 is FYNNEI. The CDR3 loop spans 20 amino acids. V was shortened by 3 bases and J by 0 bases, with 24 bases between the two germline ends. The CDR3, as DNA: TGTGCCAGCAGTGACCTTAGGGGCTTACTGGGGCTGAGCTCCTACAATGAGCAGTTCTTC. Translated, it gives CASSDLRGLLGLSSYNEQFF.

CDR3 nucleotides: TGCAGTGCTAGTCTGGCGGGGGGGATCACAGATACGCAGTATTTT. Protein sequence: CSASLAGGITDTQYF. This chain uses TRBV20-1 with TRBJ2-3, with 9 nucleotides matching TRBD2. This CDR3 has 15 amino acids. CDR1 and CDR2 from the germline V gene are DFQATT and SNEGSKA (reference sequence). Germline trimming cut 3 bases from V and 2 bases from J; bases unmatched to any gene: 6.

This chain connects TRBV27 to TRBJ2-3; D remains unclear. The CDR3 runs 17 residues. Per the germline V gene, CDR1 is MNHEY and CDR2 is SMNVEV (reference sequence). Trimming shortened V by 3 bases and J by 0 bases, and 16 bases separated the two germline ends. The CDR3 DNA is TGTGCCAGCAGTTTGTTGGGCGCAGGCACAAGCACAGATACGCAGTATTTT. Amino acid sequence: CASSLLGAGTSTDTQYF.

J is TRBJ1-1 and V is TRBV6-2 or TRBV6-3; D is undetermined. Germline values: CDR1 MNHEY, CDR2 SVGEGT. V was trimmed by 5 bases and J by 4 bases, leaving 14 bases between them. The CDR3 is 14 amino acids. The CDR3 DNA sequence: TGTGCCAGCAGTAAGATTGGAGGGAGCACTGAAGCTTTCTTT. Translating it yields CASSKIGGSTEAFF.

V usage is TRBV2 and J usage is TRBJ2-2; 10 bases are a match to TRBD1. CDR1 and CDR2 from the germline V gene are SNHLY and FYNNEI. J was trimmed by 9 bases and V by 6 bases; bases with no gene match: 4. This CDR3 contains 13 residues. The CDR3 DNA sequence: TGTGCCAGCAGCGCAGACAGGGGGCGGGAGCTGTTTTTT. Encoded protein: CASSADRGRELFF. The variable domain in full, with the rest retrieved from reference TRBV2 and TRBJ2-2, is EPEVTQTPSHQVTQMGQEVILRCVPISNHLYFYWYRQILGQKVEFLVSFYNNEISEKSEIFDDQFSVERPDGSNFTLKIRSTKLEDSAMYFCASSADRGRELFFGEGSRLTVL.

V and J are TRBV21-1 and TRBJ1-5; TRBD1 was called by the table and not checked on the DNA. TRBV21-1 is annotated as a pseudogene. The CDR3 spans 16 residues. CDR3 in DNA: TGTGCCAGCAGCAAAAAATGTAGTGGACAGTATCAGCCCCAGCATTTT. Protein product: CASSKKCSGQYQPQHF.

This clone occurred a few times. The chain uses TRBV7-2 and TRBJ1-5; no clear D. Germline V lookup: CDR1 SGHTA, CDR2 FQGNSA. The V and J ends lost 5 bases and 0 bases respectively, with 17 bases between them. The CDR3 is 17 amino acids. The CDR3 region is CASSQLIQATSNQPQHF. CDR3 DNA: TGTGCCAGCAGCCAGTTGATCCAGGCTACTAGCAATCAGCCCCAGCATTTT.

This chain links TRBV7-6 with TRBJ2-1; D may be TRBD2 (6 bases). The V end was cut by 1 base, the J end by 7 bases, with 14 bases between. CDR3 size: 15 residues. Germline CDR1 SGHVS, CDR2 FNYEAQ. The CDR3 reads CASSLVGGSGNEQFF. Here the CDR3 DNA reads TGTGCCAGCAGCTTAGTCGGGGGTTCAGGGAATGAGCAGTTCTTC.

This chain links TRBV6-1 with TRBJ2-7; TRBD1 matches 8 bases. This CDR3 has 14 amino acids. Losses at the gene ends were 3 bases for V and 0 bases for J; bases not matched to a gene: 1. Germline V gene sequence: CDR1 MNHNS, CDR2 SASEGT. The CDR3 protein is CASSDGQGSYEQYF. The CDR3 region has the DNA TGTGCCAGCAGTGATGGACAGGGCTCCTACGAGCAGTACTTC.

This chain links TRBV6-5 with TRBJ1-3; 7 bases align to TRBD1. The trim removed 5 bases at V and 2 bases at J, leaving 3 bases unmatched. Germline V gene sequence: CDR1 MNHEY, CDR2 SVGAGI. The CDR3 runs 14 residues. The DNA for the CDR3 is TGTGCCAGCAGTAAGGGGGCAGCTGGAAACACCATATATTTT. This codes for CASSKGAAGNTIYF.

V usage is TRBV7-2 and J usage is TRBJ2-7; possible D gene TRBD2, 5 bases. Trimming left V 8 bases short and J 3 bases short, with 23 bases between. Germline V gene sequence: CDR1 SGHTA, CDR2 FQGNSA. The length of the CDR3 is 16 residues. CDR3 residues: CASRMAERGLIYEQYF. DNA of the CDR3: TGTGCCAGCCGCATGGCAGAACGTGGACTTATCTACGAGCAGTACTTC.